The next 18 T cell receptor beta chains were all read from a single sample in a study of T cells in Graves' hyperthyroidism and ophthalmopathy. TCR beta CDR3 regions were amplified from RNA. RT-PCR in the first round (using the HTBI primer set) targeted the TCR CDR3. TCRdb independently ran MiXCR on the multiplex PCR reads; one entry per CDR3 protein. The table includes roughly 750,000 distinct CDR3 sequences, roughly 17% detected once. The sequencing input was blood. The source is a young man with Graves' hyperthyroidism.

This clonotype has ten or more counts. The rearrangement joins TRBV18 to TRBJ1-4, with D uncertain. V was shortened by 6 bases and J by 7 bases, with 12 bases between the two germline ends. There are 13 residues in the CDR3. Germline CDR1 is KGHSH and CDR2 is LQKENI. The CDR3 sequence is CASSPSLGEKLFF. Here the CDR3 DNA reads TGTGCCAGCTCCCCCAGTCTCGGTGAAAAACTGTTTTTT.

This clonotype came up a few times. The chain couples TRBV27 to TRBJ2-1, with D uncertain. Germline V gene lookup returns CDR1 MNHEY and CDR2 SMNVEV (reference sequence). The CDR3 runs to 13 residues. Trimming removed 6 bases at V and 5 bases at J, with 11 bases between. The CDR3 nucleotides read TGTGCCAGCAGCTCCTACGGTAACAATGAGCAGTTCTTC. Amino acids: CASSSYGNNEQFF.

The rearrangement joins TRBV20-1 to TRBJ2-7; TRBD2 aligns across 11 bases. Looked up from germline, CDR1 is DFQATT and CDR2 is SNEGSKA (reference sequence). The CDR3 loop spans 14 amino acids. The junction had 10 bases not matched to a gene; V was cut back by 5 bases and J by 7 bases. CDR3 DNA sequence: TGCAGTGCTCCAGATAGCGGGAGGGCCCGGGAGCAGTACTTC. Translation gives CSAPDSGRAREQYF.

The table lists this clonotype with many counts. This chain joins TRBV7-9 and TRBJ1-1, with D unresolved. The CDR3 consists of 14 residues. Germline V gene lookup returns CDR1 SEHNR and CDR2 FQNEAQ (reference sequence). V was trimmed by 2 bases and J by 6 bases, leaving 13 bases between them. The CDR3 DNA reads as TGTGCCAGCAGCTTAAAGGGAGGAGGATCTGAAGCTTTCTTT. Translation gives CASSLKGGGSEAFF.

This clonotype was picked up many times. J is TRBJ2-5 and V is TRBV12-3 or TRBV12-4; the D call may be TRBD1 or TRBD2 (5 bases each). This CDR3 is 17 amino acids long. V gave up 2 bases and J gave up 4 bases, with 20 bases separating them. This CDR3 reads CASSLTGAGFEGETQYF. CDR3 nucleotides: TGTGCCAGCAGTTTAACTGGGGCCGGCTTCGAGGGAGAGACCCAGTACTTC.

The CDR3 protein is CASSYGTDGYTF. The CDR3 DNA is TGTGCCAGCAGTTACGGGACGGATGGCTACACCTTC. This chain connects TRBV6-5 to TRBJ1-2, with D perhaps matching TRBD1 (5 bases). Germline CDR1 MNHEY, CDR2 SVGAGI. With 2 bases removed from V and 6 bases from J, the gap between germline ends came to 7 bases. The CDR3 loop spans 12 amino acids.

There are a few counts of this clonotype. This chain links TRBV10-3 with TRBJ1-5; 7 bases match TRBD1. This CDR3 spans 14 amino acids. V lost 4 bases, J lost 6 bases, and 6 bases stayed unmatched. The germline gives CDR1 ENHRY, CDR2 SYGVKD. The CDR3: CAISGTGVAQPQHF. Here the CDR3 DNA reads TGTGCCATCAGTGGAACAGGGGTGGCTCAGCCCCAGCATTTT.

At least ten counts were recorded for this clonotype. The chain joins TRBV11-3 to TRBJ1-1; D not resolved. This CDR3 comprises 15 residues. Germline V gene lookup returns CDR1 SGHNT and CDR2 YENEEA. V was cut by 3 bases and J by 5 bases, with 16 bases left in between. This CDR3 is CASSFPGLAGTEAFF. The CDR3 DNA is TGTGCCAGCAGCTTCCCGGGTCTAGCAGGTACTGAAGCTTTCTTT.

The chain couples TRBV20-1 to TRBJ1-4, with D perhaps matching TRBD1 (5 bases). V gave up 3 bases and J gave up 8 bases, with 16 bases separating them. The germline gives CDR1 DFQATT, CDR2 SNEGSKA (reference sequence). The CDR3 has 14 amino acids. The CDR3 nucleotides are TGCAGTGCTAGCCCCGGGACCCAGGGAGAAAAACTGTTTTTT. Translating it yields CSASPGTQGEKLFF.

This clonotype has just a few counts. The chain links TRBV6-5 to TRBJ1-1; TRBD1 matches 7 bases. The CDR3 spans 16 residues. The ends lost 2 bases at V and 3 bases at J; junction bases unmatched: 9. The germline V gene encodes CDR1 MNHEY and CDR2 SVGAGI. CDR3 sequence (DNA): TGTGCCAGCAGTTACCGTCTGACAGGGCTCGACACTGAAGCTTTCTTT. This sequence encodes CASSYRLTGLDTEAFF.

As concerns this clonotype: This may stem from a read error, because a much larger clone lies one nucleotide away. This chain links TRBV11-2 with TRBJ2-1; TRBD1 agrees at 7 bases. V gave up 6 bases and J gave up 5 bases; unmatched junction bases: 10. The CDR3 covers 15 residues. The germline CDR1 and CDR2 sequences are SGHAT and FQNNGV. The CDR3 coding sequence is TGTGCCAGCAGTCCGGGACAGCCCATCCACAATGAGCAGTTCTTC. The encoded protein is CASSPGQPIHNEQFF.

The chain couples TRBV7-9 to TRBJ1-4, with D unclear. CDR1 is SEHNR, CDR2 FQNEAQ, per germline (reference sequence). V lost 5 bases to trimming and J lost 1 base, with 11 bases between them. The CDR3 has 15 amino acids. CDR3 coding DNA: TGTGCCAGCAGCGAAAGCTTGGGAACTAATGAAAAACTGTTTTTT. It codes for CASSESLGTNEKLFF.

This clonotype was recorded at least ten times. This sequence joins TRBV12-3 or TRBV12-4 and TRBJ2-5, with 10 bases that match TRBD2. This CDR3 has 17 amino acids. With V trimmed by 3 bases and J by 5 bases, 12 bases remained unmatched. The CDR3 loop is CASSLRVASGSRETQYF. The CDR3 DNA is TGTGCCAGCAGTTTGAGGGTGGCTAGCGGGAGTCGGGAGACCCAGTACTTC.

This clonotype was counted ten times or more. The CDR3 DNA is TGTGCCGGGACAGACCAAGAGACCCAGTACTTC. Protein sequence: CAGTDQETQYF. The rearrangement uses TRBV2 and TRBJ2-5; 7 nucleotides line up with TRBD1. V lost 11 bases to trimming and J lost 0 bases; unmatched junction nucleotides: 0. Germline V gene sequence: CDR1 SNHLY, CDR2 FYNNEI. CDR3 length equals 11 residues.

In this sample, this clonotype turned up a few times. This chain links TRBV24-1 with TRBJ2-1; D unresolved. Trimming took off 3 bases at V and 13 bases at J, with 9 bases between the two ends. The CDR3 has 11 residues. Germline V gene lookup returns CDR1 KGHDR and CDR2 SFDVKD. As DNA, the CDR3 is TGTGCCACCAGTGATCGGCATCACCAGTTCTTC. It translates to CATSDRHHQFF.

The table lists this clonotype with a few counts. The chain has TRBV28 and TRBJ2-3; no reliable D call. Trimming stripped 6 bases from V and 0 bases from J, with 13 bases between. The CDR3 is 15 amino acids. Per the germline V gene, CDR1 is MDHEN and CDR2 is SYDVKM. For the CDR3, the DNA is TGTGCCAGCAGATCAACCGGTGCTAGCACAGATACGCAGTATTTT. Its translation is CASRSTGASTDTQYF.

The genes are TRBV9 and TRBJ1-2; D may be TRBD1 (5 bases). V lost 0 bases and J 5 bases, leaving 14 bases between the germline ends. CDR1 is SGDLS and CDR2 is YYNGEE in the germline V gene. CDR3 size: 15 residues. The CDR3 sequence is CASSVAKTGPYGYTF. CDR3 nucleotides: TGTGCCAGCAGCGTAGCCAAAACAGGACCTTATGGCTACACCTTC. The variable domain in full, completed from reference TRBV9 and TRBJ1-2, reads DSGVTQTPKHLITATGQRVTLRCSPRSGDLSVYWYQQSLDQGLQFLIQYYNGEERAKGNILERFSAQQFPDLHSELNLSSLELGDSALYFCASSVAKTGPYGYTFGSGTRLTVV.

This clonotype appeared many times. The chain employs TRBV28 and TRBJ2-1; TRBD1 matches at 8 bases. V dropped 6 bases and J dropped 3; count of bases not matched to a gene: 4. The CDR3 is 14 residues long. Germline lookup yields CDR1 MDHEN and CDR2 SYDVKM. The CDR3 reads CASRTDRDYNEQFF. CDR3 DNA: TGTGCCAGCAGGACGGACAGGGACTACAATGAGCAGTTCTTC.